This T cell receptor beta chain was retrieved from a study of siplizumab effects on memory and regulatory T cells. It was about 10^5 TCR templates that were assayed per sample. Assay used: immunoSEQ multiplex PCR; TCRdb lists only in-frame clones, some missing. This sample has around 82,000 clones, with about 92% found just once. This CDR3 spans 18 amino acids. Germline V gene data show CDR1 as LGHNA and CDR2 as YSLEER. The V and J ends lost 0 bases and 5 bases, in that order; junction bases with no gene match: 15. With regard to this clone: Its antigen is as yet unknown.

General study points: Alloreactive sequences from unstimulated CD4+ memory cells fell significantly with siplizumab.

The V and J genes are TRBV4-3 and TRBJ1-2; 7 nucleotides match TRBD1. The source is a human donor in good health. The specimen sequenced was CD8+ T cells sorted from blood. The CDR3 sequence: CASSQDRVSGGQPYGYTF. CDR3 nucleotide sequence: TGCGCCAGCAGCCAAGATCGAGTCTCCGGGGGACAGCCTTATGGCTACACCTTC.